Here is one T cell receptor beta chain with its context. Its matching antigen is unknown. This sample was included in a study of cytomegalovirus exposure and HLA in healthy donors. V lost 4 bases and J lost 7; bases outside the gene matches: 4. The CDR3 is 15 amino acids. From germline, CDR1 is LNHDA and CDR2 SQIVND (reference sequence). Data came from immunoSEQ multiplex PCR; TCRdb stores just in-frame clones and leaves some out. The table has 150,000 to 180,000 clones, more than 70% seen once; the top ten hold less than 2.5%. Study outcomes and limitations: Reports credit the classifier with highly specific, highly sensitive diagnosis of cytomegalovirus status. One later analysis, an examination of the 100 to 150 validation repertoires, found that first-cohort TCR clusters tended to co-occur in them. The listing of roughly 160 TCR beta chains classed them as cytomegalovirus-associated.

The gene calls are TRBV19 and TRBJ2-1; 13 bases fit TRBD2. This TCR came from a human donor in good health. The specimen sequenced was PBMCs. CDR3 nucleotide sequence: TGTGCCAGTAGTACGACTAGCGGGAGGAGGAATGAGCAGTTCTTC. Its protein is CASSTTSGRRNEQFF.